Detailed here is one TCR beta chain. Its antigen remains unidentified. TCRdb keeps only in-frame clones here, not all; method: immunoSEQ multiplex PCR. Among about 160,000 clones listed, about 95% were seen once. The sample is drawn from a study of cytomegalovirus exposure and HLA in healthy donors. The CDR3 totals 16 residues. V lost 5 bases, J lost 9 bases, and 23 bases lay in between. Germline CDR1 is SGHAT and CDR2 is FQDESV (reference sequence). Study-level findings and limits: The tendency of first-cohort TCR clusters to co-occur in the roughly 110 validation repertoires was the finding of a later analysis. Overall, approximately 150 TCR beta chains were annotated as cytomegalovirus-associated. The classifier reportedly diagnosed cytomegalovirus status with high sensitivity and specificity.

The sequenced sample was PBMCs. The receptor comes from a woman under 30 in good health and CMV-seronegative. This rearrangement joins TRBV11-1 to TRBJ2-1; the D gene is possibly TRBD1 (5 bases). CDR3 amino acids: CASSTVQGYPESEQFF. CDR3 in DNA: TGTGCCAGCAGCACCGTCCAGGGTTACCCCGAGAGTGAGCAGTTCTTC. Looking up the rest from reference TRBV11-1 and TRBJ2-1 gives the full variable domain: EAEVAQSPRYKITEKSQAVAFWCDPISGHATLYWYRQILGQGPELLVQFQDESVVDDSQLPKDRFSAERLKGVDSTLKIQPAELGDSAMYLCASSTVQGYPESEQFFGPGTRLTVL.